This is a list of T cell receptor beta chains from one sample in a study of response to subunit inactivated influenza vaccine. TCRdb called the RT-PCR reads again in MiXCR, with one record for every CDR3 protein. The repertoire holds around 710,000 distinct CDR3 sequences, with over 11% as singletons. Sequenced here: PBMCs from blood, sampled 14 days before vaccination. All receptors derive from a man between 45 and 60 years old who received an inactivated influenza vaccine. Each CDR3 is given with its conserved first and last residue. D genes are given only for firm matches. Clone size is stated in some rows and not others, as once, few, many or a class when expanded.

cdr3_aa	cdr3_nt	d_call	clone_size	j_call	v_call
CATSDLQGSTTDTQYF	TGTGCCACCAGTGATTTGCAGGGAAGTACCACAGATACGCAGTATTTT	-	few	TRBJ2-3	TRBV24-1
CATSPGTSGPYEQYF	TGTGCCACCAGTCCCGGGACTAGCGGCCCCTACGAGCAGTACTTC	TRBD2	many	TRBJ2-7	TRBV15
CASSIRTGNEQYF	TGTGCCAGTAGTATCCGGACAGGGAACGAGCAGTACTTC	TRBD1	-	TRBJ2-7	TRBV19
CSASRQSVNTEAFF	TGCAGTGCTAGTAGACAGAGCGTGAACACTGAAGCTTTCTTT	-	-	TRBJ1-1	TRBV20-1
CASRLGLRYEQYF	TGTGCCAGCAGGCTGGGACTCCGCTACGAGCAGTACTTC	-	-	TRBJ2-7	TRBV6-6
CATSDSGQNQPQHF	TGTGCCACCAGTGACTCCGGACAGAATCAGCCCCAGCATTTT	-	-	TRBJ1-5	TRBV24-1
CASSTSRLAGGRETQYF	TGTGCCAGCAGCACCTCCCGACTAGCGGGGGGGAGGGAGACCCAGTACTTC	TRBD2	-	TRBJ2-5	TRBV7-2
CASSLTGTRYTDTQYF	TGTGCCAGCAGCTTGACCGGGACACGGTACACAGATACGCAGTATTTT	-	-	TRBJ2-3	TRBV7-3
CASSLAPVGASGNTIYF	TGTGCCAGCAGTTTAGCGCCAGTAGGGGCCTCTGGAAACACCATATATTTT	-	many	TRBJ1-3	TRBV12-3/TRBV12-4
CASSPGGEALEAFF	TGCGCCAGCAGCCCTGGAGGGGAGGCCCTTGAAGCTTTCTTT	-	-	TRBJ1-1	TRBV5-1
CASSQNTGGSIGNTIYF	TGTGCCAGCAGCCAAAACACAGGGGGCTCTATCGGAAACACCATATATTTT	TRBD1	few	TRBJ1-3	TRBV3-1
CSARAVTSGREQYF	TGCAGTGCTAGAGCTGTGACTAGCGGTCGCGAGCAGTACTTC	TRBD2	few	TRBJ2-7	TRBV20-1
CASSFQSTRSTGELYF	TGTGCCAGCAGTTTTCAGAGCACTCGGAGCACCGGGGAGCTGTATTTT	-	-	TRBJ2-2	TRBV28
CATSGDRGTYEQYF	TGTGCCACCAGCGGAGACAGGGGGACCTACGAGCAGTACTTC	TRBD1	-	TRBJ2-7	TRBV15
CASSAGREGWREQYF	TGTGCCAGCAGCGCCGGCAGGGAGGGTTGGCGCGAGCAGTACTTC	TRBD2	few	TRBJ2-7	TRBV11-2
CASSQGGTGRRGYTF	TGTGCCAGCAGCCAAGGTGGCACGGGACGTCGAGGCTACACCTTC	-	-	TRBJ1-2	TRBV14
CSASRGPYNSPLHF	TGCAGTGCTAGTAGGGGACCCTATAATTCACCCCTCCACTTT	-	-	TRBJ1-6	TRBV20-1
CASSFGQGHNEKLFF	TGTGCCAGCAGTTTTGGACAGGGCCATAATGAAAAACTGTTTTTT	TRBD1	many	TRBJ1-4	TRBV12-3/TRBV12-4
CSARGTQYF	TGCAGTGCAAGAGGGACCCAGTACTTC	-	few	TRBJ2-5	TRBV20-1
CASSSTSGTASSYNEQFF	TGTGCCAGCAGTTCAACTAGCGGGACGGCGAGCTCCTACAATGAGCAGTTCTTC	TRBD2	few	TRBJ2-1	TRBV11-1
CATSRLAVGTGELFF	TGTGCCACCAGCAGATTAGCGGTTGGAACCGGGGAGCTGTTTTTT	-	-	TRBJ2-2	TRBV15
CSARVGLEETQYF	TGCAGTGCTAGGGTGGGCCTGGAAGAGACCCAGTACTTC	-	few	TRBJ2-5	TRBV20-1